Listed below are T cell receptor beta chains from one sample, sequenced in a study of cytomegalovirus exposure and HLA in healthy donors. Profiled with immunoSEQ multiplex PCR; TCRdb holds only in-frame clones, not every one. The sample table sets out 100,000 or so clones. The sequenced material came from PBMCs. Receptors were obtained from a man aged 45-65 years in good health and CMV-seronegative. CDR3s include the opening cysteine and the closing phenylalanine or tryptophan. D genes are given only for firm matches.

cdr3_aa	cdr3_nt	cdr3_length	d_call	j_call	v_call
CASGLVRDRGYYEQYF	TGTGCTAGTGGTTTGGTCCGAGACAGGGGTTACTACGAGCAGTACTTC	16	TRBD1	TRBJ2-7	TRBV12-5
CASLARDTEAFF	TGTGCCAGCCTTGCGAGGGACACTGAAGCTTTCTTT	12	-	TRBJ1-1	TRBV18
CASSEVLSGTTPDF	TGTGCCAGCAGTGAAGTATTAAGCGGGACTACCCCTGACTTT	14	TRBD2	TRBJ2-3	TRBV6-1
CASSIPGVSTDTQYF	TGTGCCAGTAGTATTCCCGGGGTCAGCACAGATACGCAGTATTTT	15	-	TRBJ2-3	TRBV19
CAISAGTGGNTEAFF	TGTGCCATCAGTGCTGGGACAGGGGGAAACACTGAAGCTTTCTTT	15	TRBD1	TRBJ1-1	TRBV10-3
CATSREEAGLYGYTF	TGTGCCACCAGCAGAGAGGAGGCAGGCCTATATGGCTACACCTTC	15	-	TRBJ1-2	TRBV15
CASSRVRTFNNEQFF	TGTGCCAGCAGTCGCGTAAGGACTTTCAACAATGAGCAGTTCTTC	15	-	TRBJ2-1	TRBV27
CASSFGPWEMNGYTF	TGTGCCAGCAGTTTTGGGCCGTGGGAGATGAATGGCTACACCTTC	15	-	TRBJ1-2	TRBV27
CASRFSGNYGYTF	TGTGCCAGCCGTTTTTCCGGTAACTATGGCTACACCTTC	13	-	TRBJ1-2	TRBV6-5
CASSLDGTAIYGYTF	TGTGCCAGCAGCTTAGATGGGACAGCCATCTATGGCTACACCTTC	15	TRBD1	TRBJ1-2	TRBV7-9
CASSYLGTYNEQFF	TGTGCCAGCAGTTACCTGGGGACTTACAATGAGCAGTTCTTC	14	-	TRBJ2-1	TRBV6-5
CASSLTGTGVDEQYF	TGTGCCAGCTCGCTAACCGGGACAGGGGTTGACGAGCAGTACTTC	15	TRBD1	TRBJ2-7	TRBV18
CASSLNRGKLNEKLFF	TGCGCCAGCAGCTTGAACAGGGGCAAGCTTAATGAAAAACTGTTTTTT	16	TRBD1	TRBJ1-4	TRBV5-1
CASTDRDKLFF	TGTGCCAGCACCGACAGGGATAAACTGTTTTTT	11	TRBD1	TRBJ1-4	TRBV11-2
CASSPRTGGYEQYF	TGCGCCAGCAGCCCGAGGACAGGGGGCTACGAGCAGTACTTC	14	TRBD1	TRBJ2-7	TRBV4-3
CATSRSKSWTGQGYTF	TGTGCCACCAGCAGATCAAAATCTTGGACAGGGCAGGGCTACACCTTC	16	TRBD1	TRBJ1-2	TRBV15
CASSSDRRTEAFF	TGTGCCAGCAGCTCCGACAGACGCACTGAAGCTTTCTTT	13	-	TRBJ1-1	TRBV7-2
CASSLGLAGIETQYF	TGTGCCAGCAGCTTGGGACTAGCGGGAATAGAGACCCAGTACTTC	15	TRBD2	TRBJ2-5	TRBV5-6
CASSLFGGNTEAFF	TGTGCCAGCAGCTTATTTGGAGGGAACACTGAAGCTTTCTTT	14	-	TRBJ1-1	TRBV11-2
CASSQDSGEGSNEQFF	TGCGCCAGCAGCCAAGATTCGGGAGAGGGGAGCAATGAGCAGTTCTTC	16	-	TRBJ2-1	TRBV4-3
CASSRGTGNQPQHF	TGTGCCAGCAGCCGGGGTACAGGGAATCAGCCCCAGCATTTT	14	-	TRBJ1-5	TRBV7-9
CASNANSYEQYF	TGCGCCAGCAATGCGAATTCCTACGAGCAGTACTTC	12	-	TRBJ2-7	TRBV5-1
CASSVGLQETQYF	TGTGCCAGCAGCGTAGGGCTTCAAGAGACCCAGTACTTC	13	-	TRBJ2-5	TRBV9
CASSFDRGGTDTQYF	TGTGCCAGCAGTTTTGACAGGGGGGGCACAGATACGCAGTATTTT	15	TRBD1	TRBJ2-3	TRBV5-6
CSVDGLEQFF	TGCAGCGTTGATGGACTAGAGCAGTTCTTC	10	-	TRBJ2-1	TRBV29-1
CATSRAGQGGAGYTF	TGTGCCACCAGCAGGGCGGGACAGGGAGGGGCTGGCTACACCTTC	15	TRBD1	TRBJ1-2	TRBV15
CASSFPGEKLFF	TGTGCCAGCAGCTTTCCGGGAGAAAAACTGTTTTTT	12	-	TRBJ1-4	TRBV7-9
CASSPSTGGERSYEQYF	TGTGCCAGCTCACCTTCGACAGGGGGCGAACGCTCCTACGAGCAGTACTTC	17	TRBD1	TRBJ2-7	TRBV18
CASSRSDSRNEKLFF	TGTGCCAGCAGCCGCTCGGACAGCCGTAATGAAAAACTGTTTTTT	15	-	TRBJ1-4	TRBV7-9
CAWMARGRAEAFF	TGTGCCTGGATGGCCAGGGGGCGAGCTGAAGCTTTCTTT	13	TRBD1	TRBJ1-1	TRBV30
CASKGAINYGYTF	TGTGCCAGCAAGGGGGCGATTAACTATGGCTACACCTTC	13	TRBD1	TRBJ1-2	TRBV2
CASSPPGGDREKLFF	TGTGCCAGCTCACCACCCGGCGGAGACAGAGAAAAACTGTTTTTT	15	-	TRBJ1-4	TRBV18
CASSQEYSDNQPQHF	TGCGCCAGCAGCCAAGAATACAGTGATAATCAGCCCCAGCATTTT	15	-	TRBJ1-5	TRBV4-1
CAWSGSGQPQHF	TGTGCCTGGAGCGGGTCTGGCCAGCCCCAGCATTTT	12	-	TRBJ1-5	TRBV30
CASSQDYGGSSYNSPLHF	TGCGCCAGCAGCCAAGATTATGGTGGGAGCTCCTATAATTCACCCCTCCACTTT	18	-	TRBJ1-6	TRBV4-3
CASSPRGETQYF	TGTGCCAGCTCACCAAGAGGAGAGACCCAGTACTTC	12	-	TRBJ2-5	TRBV18